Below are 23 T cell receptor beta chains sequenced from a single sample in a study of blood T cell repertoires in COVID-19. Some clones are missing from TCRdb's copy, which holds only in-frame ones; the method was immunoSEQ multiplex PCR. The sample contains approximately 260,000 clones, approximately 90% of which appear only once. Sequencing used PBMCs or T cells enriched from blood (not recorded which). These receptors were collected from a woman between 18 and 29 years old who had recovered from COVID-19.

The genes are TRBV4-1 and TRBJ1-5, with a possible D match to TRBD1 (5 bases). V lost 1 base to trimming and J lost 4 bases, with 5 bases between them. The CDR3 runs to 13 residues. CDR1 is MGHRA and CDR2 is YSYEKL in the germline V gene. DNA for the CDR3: TGCGCCAGCAGCCAAGGACAGAATCAGCCCCAGCATTTT. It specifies CASSQGQNQPQHF.

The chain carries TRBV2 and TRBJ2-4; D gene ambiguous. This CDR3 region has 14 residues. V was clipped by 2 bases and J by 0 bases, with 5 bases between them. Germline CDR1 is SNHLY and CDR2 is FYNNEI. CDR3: CASSEQLAKNIQYF. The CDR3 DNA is TGTGCCAGCAGTGAACAATTAGCCAAAAACATTCAGTACTTC.

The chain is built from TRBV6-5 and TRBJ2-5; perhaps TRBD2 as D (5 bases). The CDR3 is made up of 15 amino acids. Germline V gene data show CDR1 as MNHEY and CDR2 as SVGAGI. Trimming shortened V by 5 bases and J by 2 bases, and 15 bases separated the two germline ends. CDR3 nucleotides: TGTGCCAGCAGTCGGACGCTCTCGGGACAAGAGACCCAGTACTTC. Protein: CASSRTLSGQETQYF.

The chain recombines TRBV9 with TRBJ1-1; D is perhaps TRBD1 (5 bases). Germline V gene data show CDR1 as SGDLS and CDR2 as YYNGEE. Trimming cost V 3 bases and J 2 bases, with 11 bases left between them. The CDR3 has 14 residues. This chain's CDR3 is CASSALGGNTEAFF. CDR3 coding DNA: TGTGCCAGCAGCGCGTTGGGGGGTAACACTGAAGCTTTCTTT.

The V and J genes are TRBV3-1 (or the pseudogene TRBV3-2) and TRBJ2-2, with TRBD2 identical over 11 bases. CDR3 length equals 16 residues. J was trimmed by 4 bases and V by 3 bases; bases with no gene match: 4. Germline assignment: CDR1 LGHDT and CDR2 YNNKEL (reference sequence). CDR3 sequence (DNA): TGTGCCAGCAGCCAGACTAGCGGGGTGATCACCGGGGAGCTGTTTTTT. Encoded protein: CASSQTSGVITGELFF.

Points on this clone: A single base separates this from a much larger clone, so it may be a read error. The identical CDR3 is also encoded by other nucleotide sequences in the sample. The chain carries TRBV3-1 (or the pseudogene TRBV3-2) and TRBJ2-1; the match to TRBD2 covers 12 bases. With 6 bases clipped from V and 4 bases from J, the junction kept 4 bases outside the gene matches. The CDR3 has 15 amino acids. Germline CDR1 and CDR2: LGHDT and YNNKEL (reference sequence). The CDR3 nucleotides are TGTGCCAGCAGACCTAGCGGGGGGGCATACAATGAGCAGTTCTTC. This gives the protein CASRPSGGAYNEQFF.

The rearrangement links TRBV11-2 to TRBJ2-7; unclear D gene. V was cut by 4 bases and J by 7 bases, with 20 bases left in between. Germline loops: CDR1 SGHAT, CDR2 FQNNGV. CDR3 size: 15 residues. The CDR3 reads CASSSMQDTVEEQYF. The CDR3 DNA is TGTGCCAGCAGCTCCATGCAGGATACGGTCGAGGAGCAGTACTTC.

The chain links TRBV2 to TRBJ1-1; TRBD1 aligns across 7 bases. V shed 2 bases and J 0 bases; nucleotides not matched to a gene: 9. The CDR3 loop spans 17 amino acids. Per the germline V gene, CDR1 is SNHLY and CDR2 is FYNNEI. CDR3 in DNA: TGTGCCAGCAGTGAATGGCAGGGGGTAAGCATGAACACTGAAGCTTTCTTT. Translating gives CASSEWQGVSMNTEAFF.

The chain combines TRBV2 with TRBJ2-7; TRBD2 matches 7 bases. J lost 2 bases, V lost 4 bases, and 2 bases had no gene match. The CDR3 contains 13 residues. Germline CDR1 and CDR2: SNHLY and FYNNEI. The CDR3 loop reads CASSGGGTYEQYF. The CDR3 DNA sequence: TGTGCCAGCAGTGGGGGAGGGACCTACGAGCAGTACTTC.

The CDR3 protein is CASSRIDRGITEAFF. CDR3 DNA: TGTGCCAGCAGCCGTATTGACAGGGGGATCACTGAAGCTTTCTTT. The chain employs TRBV3-1 (or the pseudogene TRBV3-2) and TRBJ1-1; the match to TRBD1 covers 9 bases. This CDR3 has 15 amino acids. The junction had 7 bases not matched to a gene; V was cut back by 4 bases and J by 4 bases. CDR1 is LGHDT and CDR2 is YNNKEL in the germline V gene (reference sequence).

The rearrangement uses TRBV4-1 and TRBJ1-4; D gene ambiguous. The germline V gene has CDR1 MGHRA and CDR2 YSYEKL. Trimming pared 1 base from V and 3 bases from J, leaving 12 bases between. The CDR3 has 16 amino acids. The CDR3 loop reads CASSQGFTASNEKLFF. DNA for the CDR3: TGCGCCAGCAGCCAAGGCTTCACAGCCTCTAATGAAAAACTGTTTTTT.

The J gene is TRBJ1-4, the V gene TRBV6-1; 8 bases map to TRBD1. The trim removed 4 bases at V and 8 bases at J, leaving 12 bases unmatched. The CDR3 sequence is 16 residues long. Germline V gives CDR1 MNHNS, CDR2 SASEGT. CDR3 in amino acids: CASSVRSGGAGEKLFF. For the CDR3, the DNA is TGTGCCAGCAGTGTGAGATCAGGGGGCGCCGGGGAAAAACTGTTTTTT.

CDR3 amino acids: CASSTTREHGYTF. CDR3 sequence (DNA): TGTGCCAGCAGCACCACGCGCGAGCATGGCTACACCTTC. The V call is TRBV21-1, the J call TRBJ1-2. TRBV21-1 is a recognized pseudogene. The CDR3 length is 13 residues.

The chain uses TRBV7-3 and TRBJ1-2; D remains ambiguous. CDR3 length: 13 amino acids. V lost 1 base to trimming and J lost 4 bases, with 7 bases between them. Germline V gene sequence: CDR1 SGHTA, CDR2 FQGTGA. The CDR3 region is CASSLMEGYGYTF. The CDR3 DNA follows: TGTGCCAGCAGCTTAATGGAGGGCTATGGCTACACCTTC.

In nucleotides, the CDR3 is TGTGCCAGCAGCCAAGGCAAGCTGAACAGGGTTAGGCGTCTAGACTATGGCTACACCTTC. Its translation is CASSQGKLNRVRRLDYGYTF. This chain connects TRBV4-2 to TRBJ1-2; D is perhaps TRBD1 (6 bases). Trimming shortened V by 1 base and J by 3 bases, and 27 bases separated the two germline ends. The germline V gene has CDR1 LGHNA and CDR2 YNFKEQ. CDR3 length equals 20 residues.

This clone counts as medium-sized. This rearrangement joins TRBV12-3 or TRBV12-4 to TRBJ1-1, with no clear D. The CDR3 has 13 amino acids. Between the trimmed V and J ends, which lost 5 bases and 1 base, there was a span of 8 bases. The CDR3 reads CASSPHGNTEAFF. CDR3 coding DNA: TGTGCCAGCAGTCCTCACGGGAACACTGAAGCTTTCTTT.

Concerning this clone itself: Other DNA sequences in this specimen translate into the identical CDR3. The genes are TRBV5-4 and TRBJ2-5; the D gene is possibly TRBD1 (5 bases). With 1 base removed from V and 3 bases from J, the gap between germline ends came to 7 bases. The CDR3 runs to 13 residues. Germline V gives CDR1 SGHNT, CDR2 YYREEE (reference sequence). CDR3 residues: CASSLTGEETQYF. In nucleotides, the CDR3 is TGTGCCAGCAGCTTGACAGGAGAAGAGACCCAGTACTTC.

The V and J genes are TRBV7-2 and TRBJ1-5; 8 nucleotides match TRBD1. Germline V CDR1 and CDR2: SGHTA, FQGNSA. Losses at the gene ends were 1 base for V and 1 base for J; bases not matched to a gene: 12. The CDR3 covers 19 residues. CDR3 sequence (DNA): TGTGCCAGCAGCTTAGAGGGCAGGGGGCGTTGGATAAGCAATCAGCCCCAGCATTTT. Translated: CASSLEGRGRWISNQPQHF. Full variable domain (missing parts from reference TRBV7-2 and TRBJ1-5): GAGVSQSPSNKVTEKGKDVELRCDPISGHTALYWYRQSLGQGLEFLIYFQGNSAPDKSGLPSDRFSAERTGGSVSTLTIQRTQQEDSAVYLCASSLEGRGRWISNQPQHFGDGTRLSIL.

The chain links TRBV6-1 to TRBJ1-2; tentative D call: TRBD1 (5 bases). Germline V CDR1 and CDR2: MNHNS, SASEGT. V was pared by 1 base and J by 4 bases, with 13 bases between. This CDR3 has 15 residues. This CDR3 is CASSEEPGKPYGYTF. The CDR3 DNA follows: TGTGCCAGCAGTGAAGAACCAGGGAAACCCTATGGCTACACCTTC.

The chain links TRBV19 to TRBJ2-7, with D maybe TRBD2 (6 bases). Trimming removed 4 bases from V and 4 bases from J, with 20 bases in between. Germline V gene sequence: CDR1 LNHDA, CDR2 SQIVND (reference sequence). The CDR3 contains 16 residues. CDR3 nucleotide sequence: TGTGCCAGTAGTAACCGGGACTTCTCCGGAGGGTACGAGCAGTACTTC. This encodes CASSNRDFSGGYEQYF.

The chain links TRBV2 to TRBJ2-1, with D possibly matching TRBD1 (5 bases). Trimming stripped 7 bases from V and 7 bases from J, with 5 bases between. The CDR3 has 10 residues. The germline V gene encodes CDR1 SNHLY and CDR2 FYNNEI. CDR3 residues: CASKGNEQFF. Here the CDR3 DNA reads TGTGCCAGCAAGGGGAATGAGCAGTTCTTC.

The CDR3 DNA sequence: TGTGCCAGCAGTTTATCGGGGGACTATGGCTACACCTTC. It translates to CASSLSGDYGYTF. The V gene is TRBV28, the J gene TRBJ1-2; possibly TRBD1 for D (5 bases). Germline loops: CDR1 MDHEN, CDR2 SYDVKM. The length of the CDR3 is 13 residues. Trimming took off 1 base at V and 3 bases at J, with 6 bases between the two ends.

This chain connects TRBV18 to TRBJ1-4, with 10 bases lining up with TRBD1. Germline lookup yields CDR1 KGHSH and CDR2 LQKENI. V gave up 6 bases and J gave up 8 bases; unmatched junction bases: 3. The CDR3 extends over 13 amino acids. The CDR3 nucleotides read TGTGCCAGCTCGGACAGGGGGTTGGAAAAACTGTTTTTT. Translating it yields CASSDRGLEKLFF. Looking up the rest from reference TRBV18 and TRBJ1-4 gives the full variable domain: NAGVMQNPRHLVRRRGQEARLRCSPMKGHSHVYWYRQLPEEGLKFMVYLQKENIIDESGMPKERFSAEFPKEGPSILRIQQVVRGDSAAYFCASSDRGLEKLFFGSGTQLSVL.